This TCR beta chain stems from a study of T-cell memory formation after mild COVID-19. Germline V gene sequence: CDR1 SGHRS, CDR2 YFSETQ. With 4 bases removed from V and 2 bases from J, the gap between germline ends came to 12 bases. The CDR3 extends over 14 amino acids. In TCRdb, the 5' RACE reads were re-called with MiXCR into one record per CDR3 protein. The table shows fewer than 250,000 distinct CDR3 sequences, with roughly a tenth occurring only once. The chain has TRBV5-1 and TRBJ2-5, with D perhaps TRBD1 (6 bases). This clonotype originated in a man aged 18-30 years who had mild COVID-19 (a few samples of this study predate the infection). Cell type and time point are not known. Specimen: PBMCs or a T cell subset sorted from them (not recorded which). The CDR3 region is CASSRTVQQETQYF. As DNA, the CDR3 is TGCGCCAGCAGCCGGACAGTCCAACAAGAGACCCAGTACTTC.